A selection of T cell receptor beta chains follows, all from one sample in a study of shared clonotypes between healthy human individuals. TCRdb's table, derived via immunoSEQ multiplex PCR, lists solely in-frame clones and lacks some. The sample includes roughly 300,000 clones, over 75% of them seen just once. Sequencing was carried out using memory CD8+ T cells sorted from blood. These receptors were collected from a man younger than 35 in good health. Both conserved end residues are part of each CDR3.

TRBV5-6	CASSFETATDTQYF
TRBV10-2	CASSVGALYNEQFF
TRBV4-2	CASSQPGRNGNQPQHF
TRBV9	CASSEQGWDYGYTF
TRBV30	CAWGSTGSSGETQYF
TRBV28	CASTRGEYTGELFF
TRBV7-9	CASSGALNNEQFF
TRBV7-9	CASSPPGTGSYEQYF
TRBV9	CASSVDRNTQYF
TRBV6-5	CASSSTGGHEQYF
TRBV29-1	CSVEDGTSGTYEQYF
TRBV5-5	CASSLAPGADEQFF
TRBV29-1	CSVDSGEAYNEQFF
TRBV7-2	CASSFFLGDTEAFF
TRBV14	CASRAKGTPQETQYF
TRBV14	CASSQLNVEQFF
TRBV27	CASSTTLSNTGELFF
TRBV7-6	CASSLDPSGGAVYNEQFF
TRBV5-1	CASSSLRAGSSYEQYF
TRBV9	CASSDELDEQYF
TRBV30	CAWSPSGFEQYF
TRBV27	CASSLLSGESLHF
TRBV9	CASSVDGTYGYTF
TRBV5-6	CASSLLTSGSGDEQYF
TRBV4-1	CASSQQTRGGQETQYF
TRBV5-4	CASSLAGRGGTEAFF
TRBV7-3	CASSLLGADTQYF
TRBV7-6	CASSLEVGLASPYEQYF
TRBV7-9	CASSLADRVASPLHF
TRBV7-8	CASSLLQGAWNEQFF
TRBV4-3	CASSHGTTSSYNEQFF
TRBV4-3	CASSQTRGNRNEQFF
TRBV9	CASSSGGLSSYNEQFF
TRBV4-1	CASSQEKHTYEQYF
TRBV5-4	CASQNGLAAYEQYF
TRBV20-1	CSALNTGELFF
TRBV7-9	CASSPYETYEQYF
TRBV6-1	CASWEGEQYF
TRBV7-9	CASSPGQGMEPQHF
TRBV28	CASSPLWPQTNEKLFF
TRBV6-5	CASSYTGQGTDTQYF
TRBV4-1	CASSQAGGSSYNEQFF
TRBV5-1	CASSLNRGLNSPLHF
TRBV6-5	CASSSAAGTGFYEQYF
TRBV18	CASSPLAGTYEQYF
TRBV13	CASSLTASGYQETQYF
TRBV11-2	CASSFKAGLTYNEQFF
TRBV4-3	CASSQDHRRVIDEQYF
TRBV5-4	CASSWLSSYEQYF
TRBV4-3	CASSQVGSYEQYF
TRBV19	CASSILTGEAFF